This entry is about one TCR beta chain. What it binds is not known. The sample is drawn from a study of T-cell memory formation after mild COVID-19. Study findings and constraints: Pre-infection memory contained some responding clones, which suggested that cross-reactive memory had joined. Most CD4+ clones that shrank were in CM and EM, while CD8+ ones turned up in EMRA.

TCRdb used MiXCR to reprocess the 5' RACE reads, holding one entry per CDR3 protein. The sample records fewer than 700,000 distinct CDR3 sequences, about 20% being singletons. CDR3 size: 15 residues. The germline V and J ends were trimmed by 0 bases and 8 bases, with 16 bases remaining between them. The germline V gene has CDR1 LNHNV and CDR2 YYDKDF (reference sequence). This receptor was obtained from an adult woman who had mild COVID-19 (a few samples of this study predate the infection). Cell type and time point are not known. The chain joins TRBV15 to TRBJ1-2; D not resolved. Sequenced material: PBMCs or a T cell subset sorted from them (not recorded which). DNA of the CDR3: TGTGCCACCAGCAGAGATAGAGGTATCGGCGAGGGCTACACCTTC. This codes for CATSRDRGIGEGYTF.